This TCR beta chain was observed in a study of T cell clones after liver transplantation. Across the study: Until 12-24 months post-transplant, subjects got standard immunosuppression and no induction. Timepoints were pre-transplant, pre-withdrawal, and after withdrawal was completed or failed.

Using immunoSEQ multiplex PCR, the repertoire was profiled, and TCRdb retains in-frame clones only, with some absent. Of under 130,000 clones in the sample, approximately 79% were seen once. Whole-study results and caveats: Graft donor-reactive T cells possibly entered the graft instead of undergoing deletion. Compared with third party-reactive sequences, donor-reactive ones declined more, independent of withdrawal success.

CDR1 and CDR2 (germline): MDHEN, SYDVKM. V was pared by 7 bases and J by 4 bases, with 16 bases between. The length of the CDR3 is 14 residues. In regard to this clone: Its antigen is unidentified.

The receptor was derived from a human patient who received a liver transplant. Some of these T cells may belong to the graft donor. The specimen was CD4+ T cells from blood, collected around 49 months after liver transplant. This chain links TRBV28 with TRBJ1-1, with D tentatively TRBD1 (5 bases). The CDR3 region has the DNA TGTGCCAGCACCTTGAATTTTGGGGCCACTGAAGCTTTCTTT. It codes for CASTLNFGATEAFF.